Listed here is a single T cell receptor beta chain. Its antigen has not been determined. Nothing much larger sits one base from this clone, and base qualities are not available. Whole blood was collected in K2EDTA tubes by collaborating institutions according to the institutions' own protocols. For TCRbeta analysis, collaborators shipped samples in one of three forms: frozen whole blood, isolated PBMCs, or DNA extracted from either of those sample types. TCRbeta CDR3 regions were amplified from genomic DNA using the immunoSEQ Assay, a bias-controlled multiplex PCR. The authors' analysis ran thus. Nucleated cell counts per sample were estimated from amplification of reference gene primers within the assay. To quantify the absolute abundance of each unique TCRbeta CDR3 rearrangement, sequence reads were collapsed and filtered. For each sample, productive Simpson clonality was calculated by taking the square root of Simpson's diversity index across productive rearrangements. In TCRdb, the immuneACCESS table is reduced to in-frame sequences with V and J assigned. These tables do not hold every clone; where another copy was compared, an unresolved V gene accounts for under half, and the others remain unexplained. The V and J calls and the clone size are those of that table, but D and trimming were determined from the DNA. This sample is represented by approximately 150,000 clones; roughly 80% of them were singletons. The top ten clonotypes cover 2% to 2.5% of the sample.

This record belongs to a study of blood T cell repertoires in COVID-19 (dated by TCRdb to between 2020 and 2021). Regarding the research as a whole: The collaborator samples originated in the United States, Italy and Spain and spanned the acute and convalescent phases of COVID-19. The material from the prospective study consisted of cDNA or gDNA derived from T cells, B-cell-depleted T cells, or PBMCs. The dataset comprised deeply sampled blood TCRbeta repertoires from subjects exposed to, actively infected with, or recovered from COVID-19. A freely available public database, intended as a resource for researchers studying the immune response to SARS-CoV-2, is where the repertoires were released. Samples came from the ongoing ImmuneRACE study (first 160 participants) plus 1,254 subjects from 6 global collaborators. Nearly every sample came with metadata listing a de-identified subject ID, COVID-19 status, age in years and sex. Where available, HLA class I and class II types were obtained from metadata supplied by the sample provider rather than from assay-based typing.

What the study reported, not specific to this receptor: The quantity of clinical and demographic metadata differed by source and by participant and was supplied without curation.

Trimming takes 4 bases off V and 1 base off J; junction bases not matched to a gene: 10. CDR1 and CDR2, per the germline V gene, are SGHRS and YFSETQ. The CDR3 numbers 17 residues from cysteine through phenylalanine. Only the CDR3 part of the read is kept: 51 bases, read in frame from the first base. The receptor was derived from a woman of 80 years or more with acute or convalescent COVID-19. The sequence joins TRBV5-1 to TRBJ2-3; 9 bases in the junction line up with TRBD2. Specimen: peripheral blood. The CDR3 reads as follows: CASSLRVAGDGTDTQYF. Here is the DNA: TGCGCCAGCAGCCTAAGAGTAGCGGGAGACGGCACAGATACGCAGTATTTT.